The sequence of this TCR beta chain was determined in a study of cytomegalovirus exposure and HLA in healthy donors. Study observations and caveats: Researchers counted roughly 150 TCR beta chains as cytomegalovirus-associated.

Germline CDR1 and CDR2: SQVTM and ANQGSEA. Trimming shortened V by 4 bases and J by 8 bases, and 26 bases separated the two germline ends. This CDR3 has 16 amino acids. Those who donated were healthy bone marrow donors. Details on this clone: Its matching antigen is unknown. In this CDR3 the conserved last residue, phenylalanine or tryptophan, is missing, so a read error is likely.

It was with 60 Vbeta and 13 Jbeta primers that the PCR ran. The assay was immunoSEQ multiplex PCR, and TCRdb's table has in-frame clones only and misses some. There are 130,000 or so clones in the sample; around 8.5% occur only once, and 5.5% lies in the top ten. The sample was PBMCs. The receptor was isolated from a man aged 40-50 years in good health and CMV-seronegative. The chain employs TRBV29-1 and TRBJ1-2; a possible D gene is TRBD1 (5 bases). CDR3 sequence reads: CSVGGVGVVPPRGYTV. The CDR3 coding sequence is TGCAGCGTTGGGGGGGTAGGGGTTGTCCCACCTAGAGGCTACACCGTC.